This T cell receptor (beta chain) stems from a study of identical twins. The CDR3 extends over 13 amino acids. Between the trimmed V and J ends, which lost 3 bases and 3 bases, there was a span of 8 bases. Healthy Caucasians made up all donors. Each cDNA held unique molecular identifiers, and template switching gave it a universal primer site. TCRdb re-called the 5' RACE reads with MiXCR, one entry per CDR3 protein. The repertoire holds roughly 720,000 distinct CDR3 sequences, about 18% seen once, with over 10% in the top ten. The data also belong to a second study, concerning T cells expressing NK-cell markers. That work states: One of eight sequenced donors was HCMV-seronegative; the other seven were seropositive.

This receptor was identified in a woman under 30 in good health. Specimen: PBMCs. The chain is built from TRBV12-3 or TRBV12-4 and TRBJ1-2; D remains unclear. The chain's CDR3 is CASSFAADYGYTF. DNA for the CDR3: TGTGCCAGCAGTTTCGCAGCGGACTATGGCTACACCTTC.